The rows below give T cell receptor beta chains drawn from one sample of a study of shared clonotypes between healthy human individuals. TCRdb's table, derived via immunoSEQ multiplex PCR, lists solely in-frame clones and lacks some. This table holds more than 2 million clones, almost 96% found once. Sequenced: naive CD4+ T cells sorted from blood. These receptors all stem from a young man in good health. Each CDR3 is given with its conserved first and last residue. D genes are given only for firm matches. Size is stated for part of the rows, as once, few or many counts, or as a class when the clone is expanded.

cdr3_nt: TGTGCCAGCAGCTTAGGGTTGAGTGAAAAACTGTTTTTT
cdr3_aa: CASSLGLSEKLFF
j_call: TRBJ1-4
d_call: .
cdr3_length: 13
v_call: TRBV11-2
clone_size: .

cdr3_nt: TGCGCCAGCAGCCAAGGTGGGACAGGTTTTCAAGAGACCCAGTACTTC
cdr3_aa: CASSQGGTGFQETQYF
j_call: TRBJ2-5
d_call: TRBD1
cdr3_length: 16
v_call: TRBV4-3
clone_size: .

cdr3_nt: TGCGCCAGCAGCTTGGCAACTAGCGGGGGGCCGCAGTATTTT
cdr3_aa: CASSLATSGGPQYF
j_call: TRBJ2-3
d_call: TRBD2
cdr3_length: 14
v_call: TRBV5-1
clone_size: .

cdr3_nt: TGTGCCAGCAGTTTACGGACAGACCCCTATGGCTACACCTTC
cdr3_aa: CASSLRTDPYGYTF
j_call: TRBJ1-2
d_call: .
cdr3_length: 14
v_call: TRBV6-1
clone_size: .

cdr3_nt: TGTGCCAGCATGGGACTAGCAGGGGCCGGGGAGCTGTTTTTT
cdr3_aa: CASMGLAGAGELFF
j_call: TRBJ2-2
d_call: TRBD2
cdr3_length: 14
v_call: TRBV27
clone_size: .

cdr3_nt: TGCGCCAGCAGCTTAAGGGATAACTACAATGAGCAGTTCTTC
cdr3_aa: CASSLRDNYNEQFF
j_call: TRBJ2-1
d_call: .
cdr3_length: 14
v_call: TRBV5-1
clone_size: once

cdr3_nt: TGCGCCAGCAGCCTTACAGGGAGTAGGTCTAGCGGGAGTAACACCGGGGAGCTGTTTTTT
cdr3_aa: CASSLTGSRSSGSNTGELFF
j_call: TRBJ2-2
d_call: TRBD2
cdr3_length: 20
v_call: TRBV5-1
clone_size: .

cdr3_nt: TGCGCCAGCAGCCAAGTTCGCCTAAAGGACGGTAGCTCCTACGAGCAGTACTTC
cdr3_aa: CASSQVRLKDGSSYEQYF
j_call: TRBJ2-7
d_call: .
cdr3_length: 18
v_call: TRBV4-1
clone_size: .

cdr3_nt: TGTGCCAGCAGCCAAGATTTGGTACCCTTTTCCGGTAGCTCCTACGAGCAGTACTTC
cdr3_aa: CASSQDLVPFSGSSYEQYF
j_call: TRBJ2-7
d_call: .
cdr3_length: 19
v_call: TRBV14
clone_size: .

cdr3_nt: TGCGCCAGCAGCTTGGGCCTAGCTTTCGACTACGAGCAGTACTTC
cdr3_aa: CASSLGLAFDYEQYF
j_call: TRBJ2-7
d_call: .
cdr3_length: 15
v_call: TRBV5-1
clone_size: .

cdr3_nt: TGTGCCAGCTCACCACCTAGCGGGAGTAGCTACGAGCAGTACTTC
cdr3_aa: CASSPPSGSSYEQYF
j_call: TRBJ2-7
d_call: TRBD2
cdr3_length: 15
v_call: TRBV18
clone_size: once

cdr3_nt: .
cdr3_aa: CASSPKVGQGIPFSYEQYF
j_call: TRBJ2-7
d_call: .
cdr3_length: 19
v_call: TRBV21-1
clone_size: .

cdr3_nt: TGTGCCAGCAGCTTCCTGAGGTCCTACGAGCAGTACTTC
cdr3_aa: CASSFLRSYEQYF
j_call: TRBJ2-7
d_call: .
cdr3_length: 13
v_call: TRBV7-2
clone_size: .

cdr3_nt: TGTGCCAGCACCCCGGGAGACTCCTACAATGAGCAGTTCTTC
cdr3_aa: CASTPGDSYNEQFF
j_call: TRBJ2-1
d_call: .
cdr3_length: 14
v_call: TRBV5-5
clone_size: .

cdr3_nt: TGCAGCGTTGATACATCAGGGGATGGCTACACCTTC
cdr3_aa: CSVDTSGDGYTF
j_call: TRBJ1-2
d_call: .
cdr3_length: 12
v_call: TRBV29-1
clone_size: .

cdr3_nt: TGTGCCAGCAGTCGACTAGTCACTTTGACAGATACGCAGTATTTT
cdr3_aa: CASSRLVTLTDTQYF
j_call: TRBJ2-3
d_call: .
cdr3_length: 15
v_call: TRBV2
clone_size: .

cdr3_nt: TGCGCCAGCAGCCCGAGGGCAGGGGGTGGAGAGACCCAGTACTTC
cdr3_aa: CASSPRAGGGETQYF
j_call: TRBJ2-5
d_call: TRBD1
cdr3_length: 15
v_call: TRBV5-1
clone_size: .

cdr3_nt: TGCGCCAGCAGCCAAGATCTATGGTCGACTAGCGGGAAACCAACAACCGGGGAGCTGTTTTTT
cdr3_aa: CASSQDLWSTSGKPTTGELFF
j_call: TRBJ2-2
d_call: TRBD2
cdr3_length: 21
v_call: TRBV4-1
clone_size: .

cdr3_nt: TGTGCCAGCTCACCTGGTTTCAATCAGCCCCAGCATTTT
cdr3_aa: CASSPGFNQPQHF
j_call: TRBJ1-5
d_call: .
cdr3_length: 13
v_call: TRBV18
clone_size: .

cdr3_nt: TGTGCCAGCAGTTTCACAGGGGGCAGCTATGGCTACACCTTC
cdr3_aa: CASSFTGGSYGYTF
j_call: TRBJ1-2
d_call: TRBD1
cdr3_length: 14
v_call: TRBV28
clone_size: .

cdr3_nt: TGCGCCAGCAGCCTACCCCTGGGGGACAATGAGCAGTTCTTC
cdr3_aa: CASSLPLGDNEQFF
j_call: TRBJ2-1
d_call: .
cdr3_length: 14
v_call: TRBV5-1
clone_size: .

cdr3_nt: TGTGCCAGCAGTTACTCGGGACAGGGATCCTACGAGCAGTACTTC
cdr3_aa: CASSYSGQGSYEQYF
j_call: TRBJ2-7
d_call: TRBD1
cdr3_length: 15
v_call: TRBV6-5
clone_size: .

cdr3_nt: TGTGCCAGCAGTTACGGACATACCTCTGGAAACACCATATATTTT
cdr3_aa: CASSYGHTSGNTIYF
j_call: TRBJ1-3
d_call: .
cdr3_length: 15
v_call: TRBV6-6
clone_size: .

cdr3_nt: TGTGCCAGCAGCTCTGATGTCAATGAGCAGTTCTTC
cdr3_aa: CASSSDVNEQFF
j_call: TRBJ2-1
d_call: .
cdr3_length: 12
v_call: TRBV5-8
clone_size: once

cdr3_nt: TGTGCCAGCAGCCCGTGGACAGGGGGAAACACTGAAGCTTTCTTT
cdr3_aa: CASSPWTGGNTEAFF
j_call: TRBJ1-1
d_call: TRBD1
cdr3_length: 15
v_call: TRBV9
clone_size: once

cdr3_nt: TGTGCCAGCAGTGAACCACAGGGGGTCTATGGCTACACCTTC
cdr3_aa: CASSEPQGVYGYTF
j_call: TRBJ1-2
d_call: TRBD1
cdr3_length: 14
v_call: TRBV6-1
clone_size: .

cdr3_nt: TGTGCCAGTAGTACGGTTAGCAATCAGCCCCAGCATTTT
cdr3_aa: CASSTVSNQPQHF
j_call: TRBJ1-5
d_call: .
cdr3_length: 13
v_call: TRBV19
clone_size: .

cdr3_nt: TGTGCCACCAGCTCTAGGGCAAACTATGGCTACACCTTC
cdr3_aa: CATSSRANYGYTF
j_call: TRBJ1-2
d_call: .
cdr3_length: 13
v_call: TRBV15
clone_size: .

cdr3_nt: TGCGCCAGCAGCTTGGCTAGCGGGGGTTCCTACAATGAGCAGTTCTTC
cdr3_aa: CASSLASGGSYNEQFF
j_call: TRBJ2-1
d_call: TRBD2
cdr3_length: 16
v_call: TRBV5-1
clone_size: once